Listed below are T cell receptor beta chains from one sample, sequenced in a study of blood T cell repertoires in COVID-19. The data were produced by immunoSEQ multiplex PCR, yet TCRdb's version contains in-frame clones alone and is incomplete. The sample consists of about 380,000 clones, roughly 85% of them appearing once. Sample: peripheral blood. Source of these receptors: a woman between 18 and 30 years old with acute or convalescent COVID-19. The CDR3 runs from the conserved cysteine through the conserved F or W. Each record gives: J gene, V gene, clone size, CDR3 length, D gene, CDR3 DNA, CDR3 protein. The D gene is left open where the match is weak. A clone size is listed for some rows: how often the clone was seen (once, few, many), or a class if it is expanded.

TRBJ1-3	TRBV5-1	-	14	TRBD1	TGCGCCAGCAGCCCAGGGACAGAGGGAAACACCATATATTTT	CASSPGTEGNTIYF
TRBJ2-3	TRBV5-1	-	15	TRBD1	TGCGCCAGTCACCTCGGACAGGGCGACACAGATACGCAGTATTTT	CASHLGQGDTDTQYF
TRBJ2-7	TRBV9	-	18	-	TGTGCCAGCAGCGTACGTCTCCGGGACTCCGTTTTCTCCTACGAGCAGTACTTC	CASSVRLRDSVFSYEQYF
TRBJ2-3	TRBV5-4	-	18	TRBD2	TGTGCCAGCAGCTTAGGACTAGCGGGGGGTATAAGCACAGATACGCAGTATTTT	CASSLGLAGGISTDTQYF
TRBJ1-4	TRBV6-1	-	17	-	TGTGCCAGCAGTGAATCCCCGGCCGGGGGAAGAGGTGAAAAACTGTTTTTT	CASSESPAGGRGEKLFF
TRBJ2-7	TRBV6-5	-	14	TRBD1	TGTGCCAGCAGTTACCTGGGACAGACCTACGAGCAGTACTTC	CASSYLGQTYEQYF
TRBJ2-5	TRBV12-5	-	14	TRBD1	TGTGCTAGTGGTTTAGGGGGACAGTCCGGGGCCCAGTACTTC	CASGLGGQSGAQYF
TRBJ2-2	TRBV2	-	12	-	TGTGCCAGCAGTGAAGCTTGGACTGAGCTGTTTTTT	CASSEAWTELFF
TRBJ2-7	TRBV30	-	17	TRBD1	TGTGCCTGGAGTCGCGAACAGGGGGGCGTTCGGGCTTACGAGCAGTACTTC	CAWSREQGGVRAYEQYF
TRBJ2-3	TRBV11-3	-	14	-	TGTGCCAGCAGCTCGGACAGTGGTCCAGATACGCAGTATTTT	CASSSDSGPDTQYF
TRBJ1-4	TRBV25-1	few	13	TRBD1	TGTGCCAGCAGACGGGACAGGTTTGAAAAACTGTTTTTT	CASRRDRFEKLFF
TRBJ1-5	TRBV6-5	-	13	-	TGTGCCACTTCGAGGGTTCGGGATCAGCCCCAGCATTTT	CATSRVRDQPQHF
TRBJ1-4	TRBV6-2/TRBV6-3	-	16	-	TGTGCCAGCAGTTACCCGGGACTAGGGGCTAATGAAAAACTGTTTTTT	CASSYPGLGANEKLFF
TRBJ1-2	TRBV7-3	few	17	-	TGTGCCAGCAGCTTACAAGGGGCAGAACTATCTAACTATGGCTACACCTTC	CASSLQGAELSNYGYTF
TRBJ2-7	TRBV5-1	once	17	TRBD2	TGCGCCAGCAGCTTGGGCGGGACTAGCGGGAGATTATACGAGCAGTACTTC	CASSLGGTSGRLYEQYF
TRBJ1-5	TRBV28	-	16	-	TGTGCCAGCAGTTTCGCCCCCACGGTTAGCAATCAGCCCCAGCATTTT	CASSFAPTVSNQPQHF
TRBJ2-7	TRBV12-3/TRBV12-4	once	11	-	TGTGCCAGCAGTAAAGCGATCGAGCAGTACTTC	CASSKAIEQYF
TRBJ1-1	TRBV28	-	13	TRBD1	TGTGCCAGCAGTTCGACCGGACAGGGGGCGGCTTTCTTT	CASSSTGQGAAFF
TRBJ2-6	TRBV5-1	-	14	-	TGCGCCAGTGAACCAGGGTCTGGGGCCAACGTCCTGACTTTC	CASEPGSGANVLTF
TRBJ1-2	TRBV5-4	-	18	TRBD1	TGTGCCAGCAGCTTGGCCCAGATATTAAGACAGGGGGCAGTTGGCTACACCTTC	CASSLAQILRQGAVGYTF
TRBJ2-3	TRBV3-1/TRBV3-2	few	13	-	TGTGCCAGCAGCCAAGTTGCGGGCGGAGAGCAGTATTTT	CASSQVAGGEQYF
TRBJ2-5	TRBV12-3/TRBV12-4	-	13	-	TGTGCCAGCAGTTTTTACAGTAAAGAGACCCAGTACTTC	CASSFYSKETQYF
TRBJ1-3	TRBV28	few	14	TRBD1	TGTGCCAGCAGTTTAAAGGGGGCCCCTTCCCCGATATATTTT	CASSLKGAPSPIYF
TRBJ1-3	TRBV7-9	-	15	-	TGTGCCAGCTTAGCCAGGGGACACTCTGGAAACACCATATATTTT	CASLARGHSGNTIYF
TRBJ1-1	TRBV7-3	once	15	TRBD1	TGTGCCAGCAGCTCGCACGACAGGGGGCCCACTGAAGCTTTCTTT	CASSSHDRGPTEAFF
TRBJ2-5	TRBV6-5	-	15	-	TGTGCCAGCAGTTACCGGACAGACCTGAAAGAGACCCAGTACTTC	CASSYRTDLKETQYF
TRBJ1-4	TRBV6-5	-	16	TRBD1	TGTGCCAGCAGTTACTCGAGGGACAGAAATAATGAAAAACTGTTTTTT	CASSYSRDRNNEKLFF
TRBJ2-7	TRBV12-5	-	13	-	TGTGCTAGTGGCCGGGACTTACCCTACGAGCAGTACTTC	CASGRDLPYEQYF
TRBJ1-1	TRBV10-3	-	14	-	TGTGCCATCAGTGGGGGCGTAATTAGCACTGAAGCTTTCTTT	CAISGGVISTEAFF
TRBJ1-2	TRBV20-1	-	10	-	TGCAGACGGGAGGGACCTGGCTACACCTTC	CRREGPGYTF
TRBJ2-1	TRBV27	few	15	-	TGTGCCAGCAGTTTATTCGCGGACTCCTACAATGAGCAGTTCTTC	CASSLFADSYNEQFF
TRBJ1-1	TRBV9	-	16	-	TGTGCCAGCAGCGTAGCATACGGGAGGGGAGGCACTGAAGCTTTCTTT	CASSVAYGRGGTEAFF
TRBJ1-1	TRBV5-1	few	11	-	TGCGCCAGCACCGGGGGGACTGAAGCTTTCTTT	CASTGGTEAFF
TRBJ2-1	TRBV7-9	-	16	TRBD2	TGTGCCAGCAGCCCCCGGGGGACTAGCGTGCACAATGAGCAGTTCTTC	CASSPRGTSVHNEQFF
TRBJ2-7	TRBV28	-	18	TRBD2	TGTGCCAGCAGTGTGGGAGACGGGCTAGCGGGGGCCCGCTACGAGCAGTACTTC	CASSVGDGLAGARYEQYF
TRBJ2-1	TRBV19	many	13	TRBD2	TGTGCCAGTAAGCCAGCGGGATACAATGAGCAGTTCTTC	CASKPAGYNEQFF
TRBJ1-2	TRBV12-5	-	14	TRBD1	TGTGCTAGTGGGAGAACGGGACAGGGGGCCACTCACACCTTC	CASGRTGQGATHTF
TRBJ1-5	TRBV27	-	13	-	TGTGCCAGCAGTTGGTCAGTCGATCAGCCCCAGCATTTT	CASSWSVDQPQHF
TRBJ2-3	TRBV5-1	-	16	TRBD2	TGCGCCAGCAGCTTGGGGTTAGCGGGAGCGAAAGATACGCAGTATTTT	CASSLGLAGAKDTQYF
TRBJ2-4	TRBV19	-	14	-	TGTGCCAGTAGTATTCAACAAGCCAAAAACATTCAGTACTTC	CASSIQQAKNIQYF
TRBJ2-5	TRBV10-1	once	14	-	TGCGCCAGCAGTGAGAACAGGCCTCAAGAGACCCAGTACTTC	CASSENRPQETQYF
TRBJ1-1	TRBV4-1	-	16	TRBD1	TGCGCCAGCAGCCAATTGACGGACAGGTTTGACACTGAAGCTTTCTTT	CASSQLTDRFDTEAFF
TRBJ2-3	TRBV5-6	-	16	TRBD2	TGTGCCAGCAGCTCTAGCGGGACAGCTAGCACAGATACGCAGTATTTT	CASSSSGTASTDTQYF
TRBJ1-2	TRBV7-3	-	13	-	TGTGCCAGCAGCTTATTGCAGGGTGAAAGCTACACCTTC	CASSLLQGESYTF
TRBJ1-2	TRBV14	-	16	-	TGTGCCAGCAGTGGAGGAGGGACGGCCTTGGATTCTGGCTACACCTTC	CASSGGGTALDSGYTF
TRBJ2-5	TRBV6-5	-	14	-	TGTGCCAGCAGTTACGCGGTTAAACAAGAGACCCAGTACTTC	CASSYAVKQETQYF
TRBJ1-3	TRBV28	-	15	TRBD1	TGTGCCAGCCGGACAGGGAACTCTGGTGGAAACACCATATATTTT	CASRTGNSGGNTIYF
TRBJ1-4	TRBV2	few	14	-	TGTGCCAGCAGTGACACAGGTGCTAATGAAAAACTGTTTTTT	CASSDTGANEKLFF
TRBJ1-1	TRBV27	-	16	TRBD1	TGTGCCAGCAGTTCTCGACAGGGTAAAGGAAGAGCTGAAGCTTTCTTT	CASSSRQGKGRAEAFF
TRBJ2-3	TRBV5-8	-	14	-	TGTGCCAGCAGCTTGCGCACTAGCACAGATACGCAGTATTTT	CASSLRTSTDTQYF
TRBJ1-2	TRBV2	-	14	TRBD1	TGTGCCAGCAGTGAAACAGGGGGAACGGGCGGCTACACCTTC	CASSETGGTGGYTF
TRBJ2-1	TRBV29-1	-	14	TRBD1	TGCAGCGTTGTAGAGGGGGCTCGATACAATGAGCAGTTCTTC	CSVVEGARYNEQFF
TRBJ1-1	TRBV2	-	14	-	TGTGCCAGCAGTGGTGACAGCATGAACACTGAAGCTTTCTTT	CASSGDSMNTEAFF
TRBJ1-6	TRBV3-1/TRBV3-2	-	19	-	TGTGCCAGCAGCCAGGTTCCACCGGGACTCACTTTCGAGAATTCACCCCTCCACTTT	CASSQVPPGLTFENSPLHF